The rows below give T cell receptor beta chains drawn from one sample of a study of siplizumab effects on memory and regulatory T cells. The repertoire was sequenced with immunoSEQ multiplex PCR; TCRdb's copy has only in-frame clones and lacks some. Of 97,000 or so clones listed, roughly 90% are singletons. The material sequenced was CD4+ T cells sorted from blood. Source of these receptors: a human donor in good health. Each CDR3 is given with its conserved first and last residue. The D gene is left open where the match is weak. Where a row states a size, it is once, few, many or the class of an expanded clone; other rows omit it.

-	-	TRBV28	TRBJ1-1	TGTGCCAGCAGTTTCTCACGATCGGGGAAGAGGACTGAAGCTTTCTTT	CASSFSRSGKRTEAFF
TRBD2	few	TRBV28	TRBJ2-7	TGTGCCAGCAGGCCCGCGGGAGGGCCCTACGAGCAGTACTTC	CASRPAGGPYEQYF
-	-	TRBV5-4	TRBJ2-3	TGTGCCAGCAGCTTGGCCCGGGGGACGCTTTTCACAGATACGCAGTATTTT	CASSLARGTLFTDTQYF
-	-	TRBV18	TRBJ2-7	TGTGCCAGCTCACCTGCTATCTACGAGCAGTACTTC	CASSPAIYEQYF
-	-	TRBV19	TRBJ2-4	TGTGCCAGTAGTGTCTCCGCGTGGGGGGTGACTGCCAAAAACATTCAGTACTTC	CASSVSAWGVTAKNIQYF
-	-	TRBV27	TRBJ1-1	TGTGCCAGCAGTTTATTATCTGGGGGATGGGCTTTCTTT	CASSLLSGGWAFF
-	-	TRBV2	TRBJ1-1	TGTGCCAGCAGCGCCGACAGGAACACTGAAGCTTTCTTT	CASSADRNTEAFF
-	-	TRBV5-4	TRBJ2-7	TGTGCCAGCAGCTCGCGGGTGCCCCCCTACGAGCAGTACTTC	CASSSRVPPYEQYF
TRBD1	-	TRBV7-9	TRBJ2-1	TGTGCCAGCAGCTTAGGTGGGACAGCCAACAATGAGCAGTTCTTC	CASSLGGTANNEQFF
-	-	TRBV27	TRBJ1-5	TGTGCCAGCAGTTTATGGGGGGCTGAGGGTCAGCCCCAGCATTTT	CASSLWGAEGQPQHF
-	-	TRBV20-1	TRBJ2-7	TGCAGTGCTAGTACTCGCGAGCAGTACTTC	CSASTREQYF
-	-	TRBV14	TRBJ1-1	TGTGCCAGCAGCCAAGGTTCGAGCACTGAAGCTTTCTTT	CASSQGSSTEAFF
-	-	TRBV28	TRBJ2-1	TGTGCCAGCACCATGGACAGCTCCTACAATGAGCAGTTCTTC	CASTMDSSYNEQFF
-	-	TRBV19	TRBJ2-7	TGTGCCAGCTCTCCGGTAAAGGGGGCTGCGGGGTACGAGCAGTACTTC	CASSPVKGAAGYEQYF
TRBD1	-	TRBV4-1	TRBJ2-5	TGCGCCAGCAGCCCCCAGAGGGGGCGAGAGACCCAGTACTTC	CASSPQRGRETQYF
TRBD2	-	TRBV27	TRBJ2-7	TGTGCCAGCAGGGGACTAGCGGGAGGGCCGGTTCAATACGAGCAGTACTTC	CASRGLAGGPVQYEQYF
-	-	TRBV7-6	TRBJ2-7	TGTGCCAGCACTCGGCGGGGTGCCGAGCAGTACTTC	CASTRRGAEQYF
-	-	TRBV28	TRBJ1-5	TGTGCCAGCAGCCCGTTCAAACATAGCAATCAGCCCCAGCATTTT	CASSPFKHSNQPQHF
TRBD1	-	TRBV5-1	TRBJ1-4	TGCGCCAGCAGCTTGGCACCGGGACAGGGGAAGGAAACTAATGAAAAACTGTTTTTT	CASSLAPGQGKETNEKLFF
-	once	TRBV7-3	TRBJ1-1	TGTGCCAGCAGCTCGTCTGGCGGCAATAAAGCTTTCTTT	CASSSSGGNKAFF
-	-	TRBV19	TRBJ1-2	TGTGCCAGCCGACCGGCGGGCCGAGCTAACTATGGCTACACCTTC	CASRPAGRANYGYTF
-	-	TRBV28	TRBJ2-3	TGTGCCAGCAGCCCCCCCACAGATACGCAGTATTTT	CASSPPTDTQYF
-	once	TRBV10-2	TRBJ2-6	TGCGCCGGGGGCTCTGGGGCCAACGTCCTGACTTTC	CAGGSGANVLTF
TRBD1	-	TRBV4-1	TRBJ1-5	TGCGCCAGCAGCCAAACGGGACAGGGTCAGCCCCAGCATTTT	CASSQTGQGQPQHF
-	-	TRBV6-5	TRBJ1-2	TGTGCCAGCACCGCGTTAAGGCGGAACTATGGCTACACCTTC	CASTALRRNYGYTF
-	-	TRBV16	TRBJ1-1	TGTGCCAGCAGCCAAAGTATCCGGGACGGGGGACACACTGAAGCTTTCTTT	CASSQSIRDGGHTEAFF
TRBD2	-	TRBV4-2	TRBJ2-5	TGTGCCAGCAGCCAAGATAGCTCTAGCGGGAACCAAGAGACCCAGTACTTC	CASSQDSSSGNQETQYF
TRBD2	-	TRBV9	TRBJ2-7	TGTGCCAGCAGCGTTCTAGCGGAGTGGGGTGGGGAGCAGTACTTC	CASSVLAEWGGEQYF
-	few	TRBV11-2	TRBJ2-3	TGTGCCAGCACCGTAACAGATACGCAGTATTTT	CASTVTDTQYF
-	-	TRBV28	TRBJ1-3	TGTGCCAGCAGTTTCAGGGAGGTGGGTGGAAACACCATATATTTT	CASSFREVGGNTIYF
-	-	TRBV7-2	TRBJ2-3	TGTGCCAGCAGCTTATCGGGCAGGCAAGATACGCAGTATTTT	CASSLSGRQDTQYF
-	-	TRBV25-1	TRBJ2-2	TGTGCCAGCAGTGAATGGGGCAGGTCGAACACCGGGGAGCTGTTTTTT	CASSEWGRSNTGELFF
-	-	TRBV5-6	TRBJ2-7	TGTGCCAGCAGCTTGGCGGGATTGGGGGAGCAGTACTTC	CASSLAGLGEQYF
-	-	TRBV28	TRBJ2-7	TGTGCCAGCAGTTTCTCTGACAGATACGAGCAGTACTTC	CASSFSDRYEQYF
-	-	TRBV6-4	TRBJ2-5	TGTGCCAGCACCCGCCCCCCTCGGACAGTTTCTCAAGAGACCCAGTACTTC	CASTRPPRTVSQETQYF
TRBD1	-	TRBV29-1	TRBJ1-1	TGCAGCGTTGATCAGGGGGCCGCTGAAGCTTTCTTT	CSVDQGAAEAFF
-	-	TRBV29-1	TRBJ2-2	TGCAGCGTTGAATCTAGATCGGGCACCGGGGAGCTGTTTTTT	CSVESRSGTGELFF
-	-	TRBV5-1	TRBJ2-3	TGCGCCAGCAGCTTGAAAGGTTCCGGTACGCAGTATTTT	CASSLKGSGTQYF
-	-	TRBV2	TRBJ1-1	TGTGCCAGCAGTGACCAGGGAGACACTGAAGCTTTCTTT	CASSDQGDTEAFF
-	-	TRBV5-1	TRBJ1-6	TGCGCCAGCAGCCAGAGTGTCAGGTCGGAGGGGGATTCACCCCTCCACTTT	CASSQSVRSEGDSPLHF
TRBD1	once	TRBV6-4	TRBJ2-1	TGTGCCAGCTCGACAGGGTCCTACAATGAGCAGTTCTTC	CASSTGSYNEQFF
-	-	TRBV5-1	TRBJ1-1	TGCGCCAGCAGCTACGTGTCCGGCACTGAAGCTTTCTTT	CASSYVSGTEAFF
-	-	TRBV6-1	TRBJ1-1	TGTGCCAGCAGGGGTCAGACGAACACTGAAGCTTTCTTT	CASRGQTNTEAFF
-	-	TRBV5-1	TRBJ1-5	TGCGCCAGCAGCTTGTATGAGGGGAATCAGCCCCAGCATTTT	CASSLYEGNQPQHF
-	-	TRBV2	TRBJ2-7	TGTGCCAGCAGGGGGCTGTACGAGCAGTACTTC	CASRGLYEQYF
TRBD1	-	TRBV5-4	TRBJ2-1	TGTGCCAGCAGCTTGCGCGGGACAGGCTTTGATGAGCAGTTCTTC	CASSLRGTGFDEQFF
TRBD1	-	TRBV30	TRBJ1-4	TGTGCCTGGAAGCACACAGGGGGAATAACTAATGAAAAACTGTTTTTT	CAWKHTGGITNEKLFF
-	-	TRBV5-4	TRBJ1-1	TGTGCCAGCAGCCCCGCGGGGGGGTCGAACACTGAAGCTTTCTTT	CASSPAGGSNTEAFF
-	-	TRBV7-7	TRBJ2-5	TGTGCCAGCAGCTTGGGTCTAGCCCTGGAGACCCAGTACTTC	CASSLGLALETQYF
TRBD1	-	TRBV12-5	TRBJ2-2	TGTGCTAGTGGTTTGGTACCAGTTGACAGGGTCGACACCGGGGAGCTGTTTTTT	CASGLVPVDRVDTGELFF